This T cell receptor beta chain is from a study of blood T cell repertoires in COVID-19. In the study overall: The origin of the acute and convalescent COVID-19 samples was the United States, Italy and Spain.

The CDR3 has 15 residues. From germline, CDR1 is KGHSH and CDR2 LQKENI. V was shortened by 1 base and J by 8 bases, with 12 bases between the two germline ends. This clone was detected once. As processed by the authors: It was from reference gene primer amplification that nucleated cell counts were estimated. The method was immunoSEQ multiplex PCR; TCRdb's version includes in-frame clones alone and lacks a portion of them. V, J and clone size reflect that table, while D and trimming were determined from the DNA. This sample has 350,000 to 450,000 clones; 75% to 90% occur once, and the top ten carry around 1.1%. The cohort comprised adults aged about 18 to 100 years residing in under 30 US areas. Two negative PCRs, clearance, or symptom resolution were required of recovered Cohort 3 donors.

The sequence derives from a man aged 30 to 45 who had recovered from COVID-19. Sequenced input: PBMCs or T cells enriched from blood (not recorded which). The chain employs TRBV18 and TRBJ1-6; D unresolved. CDR3 nucleotide sequence: TGTGCCAGCTCACCACGGGCTGGGTGGGATTCACCCCTCCACTTT. Amino acids: CASSPRAGWDSPLHF. The whole variable domain, filled in from reference TRBV18 and TRBJ1-6, reads NAGVMQNPRHLVRRRGQEARLRCSPMKGHSHVYWYRQLPEEGLKFMVYLQKENIIDESGMPKERFSAEFPKEGPSILRIQQVVRGDSAAYFCASSPRAGWDSPLHFGNGTRLTVT.